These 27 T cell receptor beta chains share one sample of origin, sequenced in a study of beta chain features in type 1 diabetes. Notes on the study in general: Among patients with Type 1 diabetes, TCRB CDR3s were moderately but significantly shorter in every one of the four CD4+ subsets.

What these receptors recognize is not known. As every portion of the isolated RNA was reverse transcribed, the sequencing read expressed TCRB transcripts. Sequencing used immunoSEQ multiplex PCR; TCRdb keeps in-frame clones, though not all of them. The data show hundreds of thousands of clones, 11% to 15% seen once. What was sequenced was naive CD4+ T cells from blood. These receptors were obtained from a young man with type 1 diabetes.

This CDR3 reads CSAGPYNEQFF. The CDR3 coding sequence is TGCAGTGCTGGCCCATACAATGAGCAGTTCTTC. The rearrangement joins TRBV20-1 to TRBJ2-1; D remains ambiguous. This CDR3 has 11 residues. Germline V gene data show CDR1 as DFQATT and CDR2 as SNEGSKA (reference sequence). Trimming removed 5 bases at V and 4 bases at J, with 6 bases between.

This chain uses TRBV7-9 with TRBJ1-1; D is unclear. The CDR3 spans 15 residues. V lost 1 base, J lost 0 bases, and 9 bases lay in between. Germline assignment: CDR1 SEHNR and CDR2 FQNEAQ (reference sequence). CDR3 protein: CASSLERQMNTEAFF. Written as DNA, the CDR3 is TGTGCCAGCAGCTTAGAAAGGCAGATGAACACTGAAGCTTTCTTT.

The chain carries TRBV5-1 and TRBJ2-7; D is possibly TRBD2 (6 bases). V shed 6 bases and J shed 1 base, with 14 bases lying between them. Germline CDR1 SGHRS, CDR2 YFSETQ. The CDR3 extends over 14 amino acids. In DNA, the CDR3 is TGCGCCAGCACAGAGGGAGGAGGGTCCTACGAGCAGTACTTC. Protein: CASTEGGGSYEQYF.

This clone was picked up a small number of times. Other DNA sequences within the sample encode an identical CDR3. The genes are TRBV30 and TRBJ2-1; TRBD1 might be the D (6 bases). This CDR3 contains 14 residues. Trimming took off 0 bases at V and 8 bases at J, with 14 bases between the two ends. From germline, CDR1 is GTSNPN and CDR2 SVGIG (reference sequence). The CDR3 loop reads CAWSVGQGWYEQFF. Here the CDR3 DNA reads TGTGCCTGGAGTGTGGGTCAGGGGTGGTATGAGCAGTTCTTC.

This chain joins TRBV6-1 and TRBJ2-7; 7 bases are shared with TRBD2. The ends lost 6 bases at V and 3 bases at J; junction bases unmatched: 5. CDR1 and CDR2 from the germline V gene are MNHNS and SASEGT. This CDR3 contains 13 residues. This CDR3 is CASSRPGGYEQYF. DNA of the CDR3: TGTGCCAGCAGCCGCCCGGGGGGCTACGAGCAGTACTTC.

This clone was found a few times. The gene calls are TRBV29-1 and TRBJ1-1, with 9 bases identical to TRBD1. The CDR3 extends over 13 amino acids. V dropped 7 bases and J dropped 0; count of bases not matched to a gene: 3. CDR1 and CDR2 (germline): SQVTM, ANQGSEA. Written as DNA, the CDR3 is TGCAGCGCCGGGACAGGGTTGAACACTGAAGCTTTCTTT. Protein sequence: CSAGTGLNTEAFF.

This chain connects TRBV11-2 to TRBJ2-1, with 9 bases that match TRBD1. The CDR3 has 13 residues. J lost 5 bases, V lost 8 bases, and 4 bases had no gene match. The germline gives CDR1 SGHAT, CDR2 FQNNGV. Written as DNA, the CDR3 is TGTGCCAGCCGGGACAGGGTCCACAATGAGCAGTTCTTC. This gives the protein CASRDRVHNEQFF.

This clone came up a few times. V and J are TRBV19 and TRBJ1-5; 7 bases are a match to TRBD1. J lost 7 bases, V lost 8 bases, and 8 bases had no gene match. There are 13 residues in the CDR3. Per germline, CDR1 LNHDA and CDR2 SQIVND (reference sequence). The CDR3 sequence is CASQDRAQQPQHF. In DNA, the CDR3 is TGTGCCAGTCAAGACAGGGCCCAGCAGCCCCAGCATTTT.

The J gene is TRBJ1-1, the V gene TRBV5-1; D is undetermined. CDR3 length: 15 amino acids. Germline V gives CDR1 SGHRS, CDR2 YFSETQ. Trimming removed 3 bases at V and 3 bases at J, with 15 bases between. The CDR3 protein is CASSSSFVRDTEAFF. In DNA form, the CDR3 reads TGCGCCAGCAGCTCCAGCTTCGTGCGGGACACTGAAGCTTTCTTT.

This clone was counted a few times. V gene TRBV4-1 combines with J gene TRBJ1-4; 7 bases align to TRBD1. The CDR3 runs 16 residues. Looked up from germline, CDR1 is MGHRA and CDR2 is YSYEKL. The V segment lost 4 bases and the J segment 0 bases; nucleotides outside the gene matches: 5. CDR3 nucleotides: TGCGCCAGCAGCCTCAGGACAGGCACAACTAATGAAAAACTGTTTTTT. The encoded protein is CASSLRTGTTNEKLFF.

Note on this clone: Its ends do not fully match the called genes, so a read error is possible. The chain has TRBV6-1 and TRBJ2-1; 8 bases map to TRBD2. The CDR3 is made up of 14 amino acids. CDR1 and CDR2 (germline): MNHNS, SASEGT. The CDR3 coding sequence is TGTGCCAGCAGCCTTACTAGCGGAGACAATGAGCGGTTCTTC. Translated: CASSLTSGDNERFF.

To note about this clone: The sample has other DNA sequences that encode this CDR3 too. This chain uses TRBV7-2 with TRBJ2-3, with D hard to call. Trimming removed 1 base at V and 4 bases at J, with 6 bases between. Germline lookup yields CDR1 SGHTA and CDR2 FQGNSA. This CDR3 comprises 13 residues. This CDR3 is CASSLGSADTQYF. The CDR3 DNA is TGTGCCAGCAGCTTAGGCTCTGCAGATACGCAGTATTTT.

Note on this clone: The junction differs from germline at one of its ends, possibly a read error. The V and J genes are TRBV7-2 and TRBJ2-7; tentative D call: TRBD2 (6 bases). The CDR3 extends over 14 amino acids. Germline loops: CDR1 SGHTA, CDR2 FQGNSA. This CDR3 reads CASSLAQAGTEQYF. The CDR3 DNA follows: TGTGCCAGCAGCCTAGCGCAGGCGGGGACGGAGCAGTACTTC.

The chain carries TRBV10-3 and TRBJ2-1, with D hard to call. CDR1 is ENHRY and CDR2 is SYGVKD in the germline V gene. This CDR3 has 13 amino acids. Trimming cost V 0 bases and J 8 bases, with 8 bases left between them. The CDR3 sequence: CAISESNGDEQFF. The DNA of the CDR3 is TGTGCCATCAGTGAGTCGAATGGCGATGAGCAGTTCTTC.

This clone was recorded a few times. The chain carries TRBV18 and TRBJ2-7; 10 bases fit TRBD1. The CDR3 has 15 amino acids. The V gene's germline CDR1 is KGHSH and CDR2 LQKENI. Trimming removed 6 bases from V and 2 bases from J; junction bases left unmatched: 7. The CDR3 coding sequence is TGTGCCAGCTCTAAGGCCGGGACAGGGGCCTACGAGCAGTACTTC. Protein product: CASSKAGTGAYEQYF.

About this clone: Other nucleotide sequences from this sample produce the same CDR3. In nucleotides, the CDR3 is TGTGCCAGCAGCTTACAGGGCGGCTCCTACGAGCAGTACTTC. It codes for CASSLQGGSYEQYF. This chain connects TRBV7-9 to TRBJ2-7; D might be TRBD1 (5 bases). The CDR3 is 14 residues long. Germline V gives CDR1 SEHNR, CDR2 FQNEAQ (reference sequence). Trimming shortened V by 2 bases and J by 0 bases, and 8 bases separated the two germline ends.

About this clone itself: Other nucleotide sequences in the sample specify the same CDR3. In DNA form, the CDR3 reads TGTGCCAGCAGCGTAGCAGGGGGAGGGACTGAAGCTTTCTTT. This translates into CASSVAGGGTEAFF. The chain employs TRBV9 and TRBJ1-1; 7 bases fit TRBD1. The CDR3 loop spans 14 amino acids. CDR1 is SGDLS and CDR2 is YYNGEE in the germline V gene. V lost 0 bases to trimming and J lost 5 bases; unmatched junction nucleotides: 4.

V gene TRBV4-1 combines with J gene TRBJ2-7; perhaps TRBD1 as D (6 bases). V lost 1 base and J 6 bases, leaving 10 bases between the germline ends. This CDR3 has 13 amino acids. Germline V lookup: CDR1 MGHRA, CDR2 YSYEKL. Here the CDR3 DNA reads TGCGCCAGCAGCCAAGTATCAGGGGTCGAGCAGTACTTC. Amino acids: CASSQVSGVEQYF.

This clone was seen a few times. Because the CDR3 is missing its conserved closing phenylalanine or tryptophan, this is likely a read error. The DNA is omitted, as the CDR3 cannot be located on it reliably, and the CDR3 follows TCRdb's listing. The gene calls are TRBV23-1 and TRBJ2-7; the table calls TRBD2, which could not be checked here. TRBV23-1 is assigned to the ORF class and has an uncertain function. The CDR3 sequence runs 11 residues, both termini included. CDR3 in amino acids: CASSQSAALFL.

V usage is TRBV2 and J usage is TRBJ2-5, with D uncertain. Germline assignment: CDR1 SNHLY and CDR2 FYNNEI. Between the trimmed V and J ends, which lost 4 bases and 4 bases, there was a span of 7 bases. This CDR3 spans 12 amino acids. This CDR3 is CASSVKGETQYF. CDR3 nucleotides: TGTGCCAGCAGTGTGAAGGGAGAGACCCAGTACTTC.

The CDR3 reads CARTGTANYGYTF. The DNA of the CDR3 is TGTGCACGGACCGGGACAGCAAACTATGGCTACACCTTC. The rearrangement joins TRBV30 to TRBJ1-2; TRBD1 agrees at 7 bases. From germline, CDR1 is GTSNPN and CDR2 SVGIG (reference sequence). CDR3 length: 13 amino acids.

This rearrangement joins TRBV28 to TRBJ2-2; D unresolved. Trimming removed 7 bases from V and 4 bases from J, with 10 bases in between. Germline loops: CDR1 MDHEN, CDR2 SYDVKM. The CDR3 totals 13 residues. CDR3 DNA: TGTGCCAGCACCAACACGGGCACCGGGGAGCTGTTTTTT. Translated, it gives CASTNTGTGELFF.

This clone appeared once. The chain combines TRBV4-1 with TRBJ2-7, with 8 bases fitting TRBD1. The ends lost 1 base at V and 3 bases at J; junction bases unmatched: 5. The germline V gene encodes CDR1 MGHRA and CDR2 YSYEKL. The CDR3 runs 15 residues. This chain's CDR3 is CASSQVGQGNYEQYF. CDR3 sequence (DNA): TGCGCCAGCAGCCAAGTTGGACAGGGTAACTACGAGCAGTACTTC.

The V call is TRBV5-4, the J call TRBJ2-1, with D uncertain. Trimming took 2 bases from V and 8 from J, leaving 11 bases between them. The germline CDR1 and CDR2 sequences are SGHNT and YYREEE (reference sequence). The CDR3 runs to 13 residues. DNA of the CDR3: TGTGCCAGCAGCTTTGGCCCCTCGGATGAGCAGTTCTTC. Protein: CASSFGPSDEQFF.

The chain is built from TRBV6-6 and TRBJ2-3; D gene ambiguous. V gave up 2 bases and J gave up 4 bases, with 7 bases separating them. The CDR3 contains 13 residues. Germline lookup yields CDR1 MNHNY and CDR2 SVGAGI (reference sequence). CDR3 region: CASSYDGADTQYF. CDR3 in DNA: TGTGCCAGCAGTTACGACGGCGCAGATACGCAGTATTTT.

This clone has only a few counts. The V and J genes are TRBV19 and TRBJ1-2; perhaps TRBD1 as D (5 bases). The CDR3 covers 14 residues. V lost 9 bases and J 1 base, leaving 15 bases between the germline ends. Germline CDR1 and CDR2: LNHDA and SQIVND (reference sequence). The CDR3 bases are TGTGCCAGCCTTCCACTTCAGGGTAACTATGGCTACACCTTC. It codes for CASLPLQGNYGYTF.

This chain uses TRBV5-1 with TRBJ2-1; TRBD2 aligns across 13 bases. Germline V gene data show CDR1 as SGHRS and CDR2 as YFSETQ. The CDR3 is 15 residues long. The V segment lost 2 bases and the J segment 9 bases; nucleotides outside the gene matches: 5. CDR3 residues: CASSFGLAGVSEQFF. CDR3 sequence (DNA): TGCGCCAGCAGCTTTGGACTAGCGGGAGTAAGTGAGCAGTTCTTC.